Listed below are T cell receptor beta chains from one sample, sequenced in a study of CXCR3-negative and CXCR3-positive naive CD8 T cells. TCRdb reprocessed the 5' RACE reads and reports one entry per CDR3 protein, with no DNA. In all, the sample yields around 47,000 distinct CDR3 sequences. What was sequenced was memory CD8+ T cells from blood. All receptors derive from a human donor in good health. Some clones in this sample may be carry-over from other donors' samples. The CDR3 runs from the conserved cysteine through the conserved F or W. Rows may omit the clone size; those that give it use once, few, many or a size class.

clone_size j_call v_call cdr3_aa
. TRBJ1-2 TRBV12-5 CASGLANRGPLLGYTF
. TRBJ2-5 TRBV29-1 CSVDVGGAQETQYF
. TRBJ2-3 TRBV15 CATATGELTDTQYF
. TRBJ2-7 TRBV7-3 CASGTGAYEQYF
. TRBJ1-1 TRBV16 CASSQSTGYGTEAFF
. TRBJ2-7 TRBV5-1 CASSSIGQGYEQYF
. TRBJ2-7 TRBV28 CASSLTSYEQYF
. TRBJ2-3 TRBV5-5 CASSLYLDTQYF
. TRBJ2-4 TRBV12-3/TRBV12-4 CASLGTTALKNIQYF
. TRBJ1-2 TRBV29-1 CSALRQGALGYTF
. TRBJ1-1 TRBV14 CASSLGPWDAFF
. TRBJ2-7 TRBV27 CASSFLEGSYAYEQYF
. TRBJ1-1 TRBV7-6 CASSLAQGASTEAFF
. TRBJ2-1 TRBV10-3 CAISGPGTGDEQFF
medium-sized TRBJ2-5 TRBV5-6 CASSDRVKERVAQYF
. TRBJ2-3 TRBV5-1 CASSLEDRATDTQYF
. TRBJ1-4 TRBV4-3 CASSQEEEGEKLFF
. TRBJ2-7 TRBV29-1 CSVRTVSYEQYF
. TRBJ2-7 TRBV4-1 CASSQEGPTALTYEQYF
. TRBJ2-7 TRBV5-5 CASSLWGERSEQYF
. TRBJ2-7 TRBV28 CASSSRGIHEQYF
medium-sized TRBJ2-7 TRBV20-1 CSARDLGTGDSYEQYF
. TRBJ2-2 TRBV6-2/TRBV6-3 CASSSLMELFF
. TRBJ2-5 TRBV7-9 CASSLALEETQYF
. TRBJ2-7 TRBV28 CASSDREDDEQYF
. TRBJ2-2 TRBV29-1 CSVVLPNKGTGELFF
. TRBJ1-1 TRBV5-6 CASSPIRGTFTEAFF
. TRBJ1-4 TRBV7-2 CASSEQGAEKLFF
. TRBJ2-3 TRBV7-3 CASSLTGRGGPPDTQYF
. TRBJ1-4 TRBV28 CASSQTPGQINEKLFF
. TRBJ2-3 TRBV6-4 CASSDSAAEADTQYF
. TRBJ2-1 TRBV6-4 CASSETDGGGNNEQFF
. TRBJ1-3 TRBV14 CASGQVIWSTSSGNTIYF
. TRBJ2-1 TRBV12-3/TRBV12-4 CASSTSGAPYNEQFF
. TRBJ2-1 TRBV4-3 CASSQTGDPYNEQFF
. TRBJ2-4 TRBV4-3 CASSQVEGGRDIQYF